This TCR beta chain was documented in a study of human versus mouse CDR3 diversity and MHC coevolution. Broader study findings: iCHAO1 estimated the human TCR beta repertoire at 1.5 million to 2 million clonotypes.

Regarding this clone: The target antigen is unknown.

Data came from immunoSEQ multiplex PCR; TCRdb stores just in-frame clones and leaves some out. The repertoire holds about 83,000 clones, with approximately 90% as singletons. Germline V lookup: CDR1 MNHEY, CDR2 SVGAGI. The CDR3 is 15 amino acids. V lost 2 bases to trimming and J lost 6 bases, with 15 bases between them. The receptor's source is a person aged 30 to 69 in good health. Sequencing was carried out using naive CD4+ T cells from blood. Subset in this sample: CD45RO-negative CD62L-positive naive CD4 T cells. The chain links TRBV6-5 to TRBJ2-3; D not resolved. The CDR3 DNA follows: TGTGCCAGCAGTTACGGTCCGGCCGCCAGGGATACGCAGTATTTT. It is translated as CASSYGPAARDTQYF.